This entry features one TCR beta chain sequence. The data derive from a study of T cell changes during pregnancy in multiple sclerosis. Libraries were prepared by immunoSEQ multiplex PCR; TCRdb keeps only in-frame clonotypes and omits some of them. The data show around 110,000 clones, about 90% seen once. This receptor was taken from a female donor with multiple sclerosis, enrolled in a pregnancy study. The material was peripheral blood, obtained before pregnancy.

The CDR3 sequence is CASRTIQGMDYGYTF. As DNA, the CDR3 is TGTGCCAGCAGAACGATACAGGGAATGGACTATGGCTACACCTTC. The chain recombines TRBV27 with TRBJ1-2; possible D gene TRBD1, 6 bases. The CDR3 sequence is 15 residues long. Germline V gene sequence: CDR1 MNHEY, CDR2 SMNVEV (reference sequence). Trimming removed 6 bases at V and 3 bases at J, with 17 bases between.